This T cell receptor (beta chain) was identified in a study of T cells in localized non-small cell lung cancer. As for this clone: Its specificity is not known.

Profiling relied on immunoSEQ multiplex PCR, and the TCRdb table lists in-frame clones only, not all of them. Of approximately 1,500 clones listed, less than 30% are singletons. Study outcomes and limitations: Of the top 100 tumor clones, median around 62 were in adjacent lung, about 30 among its top 100. Uninvolved adjacent lung showed the highest T cell clonality, exceeding tumor.

Germline CDR1 reads SGHNT; CDR2 reads YENEEA. The ends lost 3 bases at V and 8 bases at J; junction bases unmatched: 7. The CDR3 consists of 14 residues. Lung adjacent to the tumor, free of atypia, was sampled at least 2 cm from its margin. This rearrangement joins TRBV11-3 to TRBJ1-3; TRBD1 agrees at 7 bases. This clonotype was sampled from a female donor aged 60 or older with stage I lung adenocarcinoma. Material: normal lung tissue next to the tumor, obtained before any cancer treatment. The CDR3 nucleotides read TGTGCCAGCAGCTTTAACAGGGGCTTAGACACCATATATTTT. It yields the protein CASSFNRGLDTIYF.